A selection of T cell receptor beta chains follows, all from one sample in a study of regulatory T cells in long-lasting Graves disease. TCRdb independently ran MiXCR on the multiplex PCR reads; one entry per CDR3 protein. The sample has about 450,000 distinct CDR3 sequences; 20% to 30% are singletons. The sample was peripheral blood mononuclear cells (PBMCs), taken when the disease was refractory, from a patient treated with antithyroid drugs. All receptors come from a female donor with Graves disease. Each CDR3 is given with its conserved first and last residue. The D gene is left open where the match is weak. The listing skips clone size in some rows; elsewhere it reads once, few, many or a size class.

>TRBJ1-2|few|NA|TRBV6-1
TGTGCCAGCACCGAAATTCGACAGGCAGGGCATGGCTACACCTTC
CASTEIRQAGHGYTF
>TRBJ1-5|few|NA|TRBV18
TGTGCCAGCTCACCACAGGGGGGGATGTATAGCAATCAGCCCCAGCATTTT
CASSPQGGMYSNQPQHF
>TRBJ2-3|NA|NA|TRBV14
TGTGCCAGCAGCCAAGATCGGAAGTTATCAGATACGCAGTATTTT
CASSQDRKLSDTQYF
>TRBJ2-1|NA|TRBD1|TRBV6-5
TGTGCCAGCAGTTACACCGGGACAGGGGACTCCAATGAGCAGTTCTTC
CASSYTGTGDSNEQFF
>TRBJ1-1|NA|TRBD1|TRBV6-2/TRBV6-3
TGTGCCAGCAGGACAAGGGACAGGAAGAACACTGAAGCTTTCTTT
CASRTRDRKNTEAFF
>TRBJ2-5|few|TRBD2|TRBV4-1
TGCGCCAGCAGCCAGGGGGGACTAGCGGGCCAAGAGACCCAGTACTTC
CASSQGGLAGQETQYF
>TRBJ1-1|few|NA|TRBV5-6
TGTGCCAGCAGCCCTACAGACAGGCATGACACTGAAGCTTTCTTT
CASSPTDRHDTEAFF
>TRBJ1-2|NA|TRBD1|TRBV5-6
TGTGCCAGCATCAACCCGGGACAGGGGGAATATGGCTACACCTTC
CASINPGQGEYGYTF
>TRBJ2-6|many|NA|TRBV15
TGTGCCACCAGCAGATCCTTTGACAGTCCTGGGGCCAACGTCCTGACTTTC
CATSRSFDSPGANVLTF
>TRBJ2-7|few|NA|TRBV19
TGTGCCAGTAGTTCCCGGGGCCGTGATTACGAGCAGTACTTC
CASSSRGRDYEQYF
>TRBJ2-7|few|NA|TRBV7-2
TGTGCCAGCAGCTCCCAGGGGGGACCTTCCTACGAGCAGTACTTC
CASSSQGGPSYEQYF
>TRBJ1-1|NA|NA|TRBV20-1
TGCGGTGCTAGAAGGTTTCGGGAGGGAGACACTGAAGCTTTCTTT
CGARRFREGDTEAFF
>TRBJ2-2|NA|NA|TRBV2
TGTGCCAGCAGTGCTACAGGGACGAACACCGGGGAGCTGTTTTTT
CASSATGTNTGELFF
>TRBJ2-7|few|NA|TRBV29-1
TGCAGCGTTGAAGTCCTAGGCTCCTACGAGCAGTACTTC
CSVEVLGSYEQYF
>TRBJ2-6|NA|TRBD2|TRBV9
TGTGCCAGCAGCGTAGAACTAGCGGTAGGCTCTGGGGCCAACGTCCTGACTTTC
CASSVELAVGSGANVLTF
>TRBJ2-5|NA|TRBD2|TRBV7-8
TGTGCCAGCAGCTTAGGGGCTAGCGGGCCCAAAGAGACCCAGTACTTC
CASSLGASGPKETQYF
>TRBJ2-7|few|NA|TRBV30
TGTGCCTGGAGTCCGTCAACTATCCGCGCCGAGCAGTACTTC
CAWSPSTIRAEQYF
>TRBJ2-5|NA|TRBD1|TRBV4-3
TGCGCCAGCAGCCAAGGGGGACAGGGAGGAGGAGAGACCCAGTACTTC
CASSQGGQGGGETQYF
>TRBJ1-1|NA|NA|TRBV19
TGTGCCAGTAGTATGCTGCTTGAGAACACTGAAGCTTTCTTT
CASSMLLENTEAFF
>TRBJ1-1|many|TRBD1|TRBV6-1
TGTGCCAGCAGCTCCACTCCCCCTGCCAGGGGGCGATACACTGAAGCTTTCTTT
CASSSTPPARGRYTEAFF
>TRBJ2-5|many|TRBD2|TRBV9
TGTGCCAGCAGTAAGGAAGTGGGACTAGTGGGAGAGACCCAGTACTTC
CASSKEVGLVGETQYF
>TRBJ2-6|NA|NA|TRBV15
TGTGCCACCAGCGCGGGTGGGAACTCTGGGGCCAACGTCCTGACTTTC
CATSAGGNSGANVLTF
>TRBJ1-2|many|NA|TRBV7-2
TGTGCCAGCAGCTCCGGGACATACTATGGCTACACCTTC
CASSSGTYYGYTF
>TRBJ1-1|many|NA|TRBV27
TGTGCCAGCAGTTTGGTTGGGAGGGTTGGCACTGAAGCTTTCTTT
CASSLVGRVGTEAFF
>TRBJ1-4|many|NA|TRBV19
TGTGCCAGTAATACCAGGATGACTAATGAAAAACTGTTTTTT
CASNTRMTNEKLFF
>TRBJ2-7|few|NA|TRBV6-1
TGTGCCAGCAGTGAAGTGAGACTCTACGAGCAGTACTTC
CASSEVRLYEQYF
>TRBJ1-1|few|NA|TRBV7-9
TGTGCCAGCAGCTTACTGGGGGTTGAAGCTTTCTTT
CASSLLGVEAFF
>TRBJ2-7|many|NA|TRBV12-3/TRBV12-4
TGTGCCAGCAGTCCTTACGGGTCCTACGAGCAGTACTTC
CASSPYGSYEQYF
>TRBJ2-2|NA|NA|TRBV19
TGTGCCAGTATCCGTGGTTGGGGGAACACCGGGGAGCTGTTTTTT
CASIRGWGNTGELFF
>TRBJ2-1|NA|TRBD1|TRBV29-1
TGCAGCGTTGAACTCACAGGGGCTGAGCAGTTCTTC
CSVELTGAEQFF
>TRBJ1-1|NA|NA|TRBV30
TGTGCCTGGATGCACACTGAAGCTTTCTTT
CAWMHTEAFF
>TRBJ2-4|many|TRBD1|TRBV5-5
TGTGCCAGCAGCTGGCAGGGGGACATTCAGTACTTC
CASSWQGDIQYF
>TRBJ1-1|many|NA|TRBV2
TGTGCCAGCACAGCATCCCCTGAAGCTTTCTTT
CASTASPEAFF
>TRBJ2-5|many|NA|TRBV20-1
TGCAGTGCTAGCCAGTTGGTACAAGAGACCCAGTACTTC
CSASQLVQETQYF
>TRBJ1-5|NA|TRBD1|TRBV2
TGTGCCAGCAGTGATCCGGGACAGGGGGCTGATCAGCCCCAGCATTTT
CASSDPGQGADQPQHF
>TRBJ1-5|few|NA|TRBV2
TGTGCCAGCAGTGATGACAGTCAGCCCCAGCATTTT
CASSDDSQPQHF
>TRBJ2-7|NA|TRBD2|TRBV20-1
TGCAGTACTAGTCCAGCGGGAGGGAACTCCTACGAGCAGTACTTC
CSTSPAGGNSYEQYF